This entry lists 28 T cell receptor beta chains sequenced from one sample in a study of T cell repertoires in urothelial bladder cancer. Clones were sequenced by immunoSEQ multiplex PCR, and TCRdb holds only the in-frame ones, with some missing. The sample gives some 11,000 clones, 68% of which show up once; approximately 7% is in the top ten. The sequenced sample consisted of tumor-infiltrating cells from bladder cancer. The receptors were sampled from a human donor with a benign inflammatory bladder lesion.

The chain employs TRBV5-1 and TRBJ2-7; 8 nucleotides align to TRBD1. Losses at the gene ends were 0 bases for V and 7 bases for J; bases not matched to a gene: 6. The germline CDR1 and CDR2 sequences are SGHRS and YFSETQ. CDR3 length equals 14 residues. In DNA form, the CDR3 reads TGCGCCAGCAGCTTGGGGGCAGGGGGCGCGGAGCAGTACTTC. Translation: CASSLGAGGAEQYF.

The CDR3 loop is CASSLPPGTGTDTQYF. DNA of the CDR3: TGCGCCAGCAGCCTACCTCCAGGGACAGGAACAGATACGCAGTATTTT. The chain uses TRBV5-1 and TRBJ2-3; 8 nucleotides agree with TRBD1. Germline V gives CDR1 SGHRS, CDR2 YFSETQ. V shed 4 bases and J 3 bases; nucleotides not matched to a gene: 10. This CDR3 region has 16 residues.

The genes are TRBV6-1 and TRBJ1-1, with a possible D match to TRBD1 (6 bases). The CDR3 length is 13 residues. Trimming removed 2 bases from V and 5 bases from J, with 9 bases in between. CDR1 is MNHNS, CDR2 SASEGT, per germline. The CDR3 DNA reads TGTGCCAGCAGTGAACCAGGGGTTACTGAAGCTTTCTTT. This codes for CASSEPGVTEAFF.

The chain carries TRBV7-9 and TRBJ1-1; D gene ambiguous. Germline CDR1 and CDR2: SEHNR and FQNEAQ (reference sequence). V lost 1 base, J lost 6 bases, and 12 bases lay in between. The CDR3 runs to 14 residues. CDR3 amino acids: CASSLGSGFSEAFF. The CDR3 DNA follows: TGTGCCAGCAGCTTAGGATCCGGGTTCTCTGAAGCTTTCTTT.

In its sample, this clone was seen a few times. The V gene is TRBV11-2, the J gene TRBJ1-6; D ambiguous. CDR3 length equals 12 residues. Trimming pared 1 base from V and 7 bases from J, leaving 2 bases between. From germline, CDR1 is SGHAT and CDR2 FQNNGV. The DNA for the CDR3 is TGTGCCAGCAGCTTAGTGAATTCACCCCTCCACTTT. This translates into CASSLVNSPLHF.

CDR3 residues: CAGRASGASYEQYF. CDR3 nucleotide sequence: TGTGCCGGGAGAGCTAGCGGGGCCTCCTACGAGCAGTACTTC. The chain employs TRBV2 and TRBJ2-7, with 9 bases aligning to TRBD2. The CDR3 contains 14 residues. With 11 bases clipped from V and 0 bases from J, the junction kept 8 bases outside the gene matches. The germline gives CDR1 SNHLY, CDR2 FYNNEI. Combining the CDR3 with reference TRBV2 and TRBJ2-7 gives the whole variable domain EPEVTQTPSHQVTQMGQEVILRCVPISNHLYFYWYRQILGQKVEFLVSFYNNEISEKSEIFDDQFSVERPDGSNFTLKIRSTKLEDSAMYFCAGRASGASYEQYFGPGTRLTVT.

In this sample, this clone turned up a few times. V and J are TRBV4-1 and TRBJ2-1; 8 bases agree with TRBD2. The V gene's germline CDR1 is MGHRA and CDR2 YSYEKL. The V segment lost 5 bases and the J segment 5 bases; nucleotides outside the gene matches: 8. The CDR3 runs to 15 residues. CDR3 DNA sequence: TGCGCCAGCAGCTCTTACTCGCGGGGGGACAATGAGCAGTTCTTC. This sequence encodes CASSSYSRGDNEQFF.

The chain couples TRBV5-6 to TRBJ1-2; D remains unclear. Trimming took off 4 bases at V and 8 bases at J, with 12 bases between the two ends. The CDR3 runs 12 residues. CDR1 and CDR2 (germline): SGHDT, YYEEEE. The DNA of the CDR3 is TGTGCCAGCAGCCAAGGGCAGGCGGGCTACACCTTC. Protein sequence: CASSQGQAGYTF. Drawing the rest from reference TRBV5-6 and TRBJ1-2, the complete variable domain is DAGVTQSPTHLIKTRGQQVTLRCSPKSGHDTVSWYQQALGQGPQFIFQYYEEEERQRGNFPDRFSGHQFPNYSSELNVNALLLGDSALYLCASSQGQAGYTFGSGTRLTVV.

The chain carries TRBV5-1 and TRBJ2-3, with D tentatively TRBD1 (6 bases). Germline V gene sequence: CDR1 SGHRS, CDR2 YFSETQ. Between the trimmed V and J ends, which lost 0 bases and 4 bases, there was a span of 12 bases. The CDR3 has 15 amino acids. The CDR3 reads CASSLAMGAADTQYF. CDR3 nucleotide sequence: TGCGCCAGCAGCTTGGCGATGGGGGCCGCAGATACGCAGTATTTT.

The gene calls are TRBV7-6 and TRBJ1-2; D uncertain. Germline V gene sequence: CDR1 SGHVS, CDR2 FNYEAQ. Trimming took off 5 bases at V and 4 bases at J, with 5 bases between the two ends. The CDR3 contains 11 residues. The CDR3 coding sequence is TGTGCCAGCAGCCTCTCCTATGGCTACACCTTC. This codes for CASSLSYGYTF.

The table lists this clone with a count of one. The chain is built from TRBV30 and TRBJ1-3; no reliable D call. CDR3 length: 15 residues. The germline V and J ends were trimmed by 0 bases and 0 bases, with 9 bases remaining between them. Germline values: CDR1 GTSNPN, CDR2 SVGIG (reference sequence). CDR3 amino acids: CAWSVRKVSGNTIYF. CDR3 coding DNA: TGTGCCTGGAGTGTACGGAAAGTCTCTGGAAACACCATATATTTT.

V usage is TRBV2 and J usage is TRBJ2-3; D might be TRBD1 or TRBD2, each matching 5 bases. The CDR3 sequence is 17 residues long. From germline, CDR1 is SNHLY and CDR2 FYNNEI. V was pared by 4 bases and J by 5 bases, with 22 bases between. The DNA for the CDR3 is TGTGCCAGCAGTGTGTTTTTGGGGGTAGGGGTTAGAGATACGCAGTATTTT. Translation gives CASSVFLGVGVRDTQYF.

The chain is built from TRBV9 and TRBJ1-3; D not certain. The CDR3 totals 15 residues. Germline loops: CDR1 SGDLS, CDR2 YYNGEE. V lost 0 bases and J lost 1, with 8 bases in between. The CDR3 loop is CASSVAKGSGNTIYF. The CDR3 nucleotides read TGTGCCAGCAGCGTAGCTAAGGGTTCTGGAAACACCATATATTTT. The full variable domain, completed using reference TRBV9 and TRBJ1-3, is DSGVTQTPKHLITATGQRVTLRCSPRSGDLSVYWYQQSLDQGLQFLIQYYNGEERAKGNILERFSAQQFPDLHSELNLSSLELGDSALYFCASSVAKGSGNTIYFGEGSWLTVV.

The V call is TRBV14, the J call TRBJ2-1; D might be TRBD2 (6 bases). V gave up 5 bases and J gave up 9 bases, with 17 bases separating them. Germline loops: CDR1 SGHDN, CDR2 FVKESK. The CDR3 length is 14 residues. The CDR3 here is CASSEPTRRVEQFF. In nucleotides, the CDR3 is TGTGCCAGCAGCGAGCCTACCCGGAGGGTTGAGCAGTTCTTC.

The gene calls are TRBV19 and TRBJ2-3; D possibly corresponds to TRBD2 (6 bases). V shed 5 bases and J shed 1 base, with 7 bases lying between them. This CDR3 spans 13 amino acids. CDR1 is LNHDA and CDR2 is SQIVND in the germline V gene (reference sequence). CDR3 amino acids: CASSRGGTDTQYF. CDR3 DNA: TGTGCCAGTAGTCGCGGGGGCACAGATACGCAGTATTTT. Looking up the rest from reference TRBV19 and TRBJ2-3 gives the full variable domain: DGGITQSPKYLFRKEGQNVTLSCEQNLNHDAMYWYRQDPGQGLRLIYYSQIVNDFQKGDIAEGYSVSREKKESFPLTVTSAQKNPTAFYLCASSRGGTDTQYFGPGTRLTVL.

This rearrangement joins TRBV6-1 to TRBJ1-2; D gene unclear. V dropped 4 bases and J dropped 4 bases, with 13 bases sitting between them. This CDR3 has 14 amino acids. Germline CDR1 is MNHNS and CDR2 is SASEGT. This CDR3 is CASSANGVPYGYTF. In nucleotides, the CDR3 is TGTGCCAGCAGTGCGAATGGGGTCCCCTATGGCTACACCTTC.

This chain links TRBV4-1 with TRBJ2-3, with D perhaps TRBD1 (6 bases). Trimming took off 4 bases at V and 3 bases at J, with 23 bases between the two ends. The length of the CDR3 is 18 residues. CDR1 is MGHRA and CDR2 is YSYEKL in the germline V gene. In DNA, the CDR3 is TGCGCCAGCAGCCTAACATGGGTCGGGACACCGGGGACAGATACGCAGTATTTT. Translating gives CASSLTWVGTPGTDTQYF.

The chain combines TRBV13 with TRBJ2-2; D perhaps matches TRBD2 (6 bases). The CDR3 has 16 amino acids. V dropped 5 bases and J dropped 2 bases, with 15 bases sitting between them. The V gene's germline CDR1 is PRHDT and CDR2 FYEKMQ (reference sequence). Written as DNA, the CDR3 is TGTGCCAGCAGCAACCCGGGACTCTCCAACACCGGGGAGCTGTTTTTT. Translated, it gives CASSNPGLSNTGELFF.

The chain carries TRBV19 and TRBJ2-7, with D unclear. V was pared by 5 bases and J by 4 bases, with 9 bases between. The CDR3 sequence is 12 residues long. Germline V CDR1 and CDR2: LNHDA, SQIVND (reference sequence). The CDR3 region is CASSVGPYEQYF. Written as DNA, the CDR3 is TGTGCCAGTAGTGTCGGACCTTACGAGCAGTACTTC.

The CDR3 DNA reads as TGCGCCAGCAGCCCTCTGAGGGCCACGCCGGACACAGATACGCAGTATTTT. Translated: CASSPLRATPDTDTQYF. The chain recombines TRBV5-1 with TRBJ2-3; possible D gene TRBD2, 5 bases. V was pared by 4 bases and J by 2 bases, with 20 bases between. The CDR3 contains 17 residues. CDR1 SGHRS and CDR2 YFSETQ come from the germline V gene. The full variable domain, in which reference TRBV5-1 and TRBJ2-3 provide the parts outside the CDR3, is KAGVTQTPRYLIKTRGQQVTLSCSPISGHRSVSWYQQTPGQGLQFLFEYFSETQRNKGNFPGRFSGRQFSNSRSEMNVSTLELGDSALYLCASSPLRATPDTDTQYFGPGTRLTVL.

The genes are TRBV19 and TRBJ1-5; D ambiguous. The germline V gene encodes CDR1 LNHDA and CDR2 SQIVND (reference sequence). Deletions cut 5 bases from V and 0 bases from J, with 20 bases between. This CDR3 is built from 18 residues. For the CDR3, the DNA is TGTGCCAGTAGTCTAAACGGCCCCGGCGTTTATAGCAATCAGCCCCAGCATTTT. It translates to CASSLNGPGVYSNQPQHF.

This chain links TRBV7-9 with TRBJ2-1; 12 positions match TRBD2. Per germline, CDR1 SEHNR and CDR2 FQNEAQ (reference sequence). The CDR3 covers 15 residues. V gave up 0 bases and J gave up 8 bases; unmatched junction bases: 2. This CDR3 reads CASSLALAGGHEQFF. The CDR3, as DNA: TGTGCCAGCAGCTTAGCTCTAGCGGGGGGGCATGAGCAGTTCTTC.

This chain uses TRBV28 with TRBJ2-1, with 12 nucleotides matching TRBD1. Germline CDR1 is MDHEN and CDR2 is SYDVKM. This CDR3 has 15 residues. V trimming: 5 bases; J trimming: 12 bases; junction bases outside the gene matches: 11. CDR3 region: CASSPLGDRGLGQFF. The CDR3 DNA reads TGTGCCAGCAGTCCCTTAGGGGACAGGGGGCTCGGGCAGTTCTTC.

The CDR3 here is CASKFDRGTDGYTF. In nucleotides, the CDR3 is TGTGCCAGCAAGTTTGACAGGGGGACGGATGGCTACACCTTC. This chain connects TRBV19 to TRBJ1-2; 9 bases align to TRBD1. There are 14 residues in the CDR3. Germline V lookup: CDR1 LNHDA, CDR2 SQIVND (reference sequence). V trimming: 9 bases; J trimming: 6 bases; junction bases outside the gene matches: 11.

On this clone: Other DNA variants within this sample encode the same CDR3. This chain connects TRBV7-6 to TRBJ1-4; 8 nucleotides match TRBD1. V lost 1 base and J lost 8; bases outside the gene matches: 6. The CDR3 loop spans 15 amino acids. The V gene's germline CDR1 is SGHVS and CDR2 FNYEAQ. The CDR3 reads CASSLEARGREKLFF. The CDR3 nucleotides read TGTGCCAGCAGCTTAGAGGCCAGGGGGCGAGAAAAACTGTTTTTT.

The rearrangement uses TRBV19 and TRBJ2-7, with D perhaps TRBD1 (6 bases). Trimming shortened V by 4 bases and J by 0 bases, and 7 bases separated the two germline ends. This CDR3 spans 13 amino acids. Germline CDR1 and CDR2: LNHDA and SQIVND (reference sequence). This chain's CDR3 is CASSKGGSYEQYF. The CDR3 bases are TGTGCCAGTAGTAAAGGGGGCTCCTACGAGCAGTACTTC.

The chain carries TRBV5-6 and TRBJ1-4; no clear D gene. V lost 2 bases to trimming and J lost 4 bases, with 6 bases between them. CDR3 length: 13 amino acids. CDR1 is SGHDT and CDR2 is YYEEEE in the germline V gene. CDR3 protein: CASSFSFNEKLFF. The CDR3 bases are TGTGCCAGCAGCTTTTCCTTTAATGAAAAACTGTTTTTT.

This clone was observed a few times. V gene TRBV10-3 combines with J gene TRBJ2-7; 10 nucleotides line up with TRBD1. V dropped 2 bases and J dropped 4; count of bases not matched to a gene: 2. The length of the CDR3 is 14 residues. CDR1 is ENHRY, CDR2 SYGVKD, per germline. The CDR3: CAISEDRGRYEQYF. The DNA of the CDR3 is TGTGCCATCAGTGAGGACAGGGGGCGGTACGAGCAGTACTTC.